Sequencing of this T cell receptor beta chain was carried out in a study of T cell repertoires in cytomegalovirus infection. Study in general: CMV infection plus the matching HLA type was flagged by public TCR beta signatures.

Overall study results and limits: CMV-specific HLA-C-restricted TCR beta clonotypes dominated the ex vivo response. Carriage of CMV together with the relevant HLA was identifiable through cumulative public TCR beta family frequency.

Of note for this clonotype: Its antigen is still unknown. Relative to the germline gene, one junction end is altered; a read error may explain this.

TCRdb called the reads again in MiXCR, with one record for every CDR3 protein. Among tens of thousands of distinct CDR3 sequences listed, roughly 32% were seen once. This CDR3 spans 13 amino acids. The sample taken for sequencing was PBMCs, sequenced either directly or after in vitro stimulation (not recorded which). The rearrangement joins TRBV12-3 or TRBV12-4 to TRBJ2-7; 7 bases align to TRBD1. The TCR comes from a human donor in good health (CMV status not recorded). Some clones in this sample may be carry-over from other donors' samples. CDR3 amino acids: CASSLKGGAELYF. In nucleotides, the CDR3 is TGTGCCAGCAGTTTAAAAGGGGGCGCTGAGCTGTACTTC.